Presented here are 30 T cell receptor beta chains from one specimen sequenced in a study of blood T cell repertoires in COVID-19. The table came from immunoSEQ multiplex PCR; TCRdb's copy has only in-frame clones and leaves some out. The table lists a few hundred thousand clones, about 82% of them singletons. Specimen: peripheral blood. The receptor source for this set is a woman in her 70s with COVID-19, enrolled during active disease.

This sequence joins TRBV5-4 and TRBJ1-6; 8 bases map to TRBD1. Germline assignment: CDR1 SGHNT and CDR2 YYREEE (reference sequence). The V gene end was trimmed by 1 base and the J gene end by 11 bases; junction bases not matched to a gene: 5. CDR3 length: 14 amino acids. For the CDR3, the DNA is TGTGCCAGCAGCTTGACAGGGGGGTGGGCACCCCTCCACTTT. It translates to CASSLTGGWAPLHF. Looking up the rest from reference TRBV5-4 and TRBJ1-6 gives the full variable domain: ETGVTQSPTHLIKTRGQQVTLRCSSQSGHNTVSWYQQALGQGPQFIFQYYREEENGRGNFPPRFSGLQFPNYSSELNVNALELDDSALYLCASSLTGGWAPLHFGNGTRLTVT.

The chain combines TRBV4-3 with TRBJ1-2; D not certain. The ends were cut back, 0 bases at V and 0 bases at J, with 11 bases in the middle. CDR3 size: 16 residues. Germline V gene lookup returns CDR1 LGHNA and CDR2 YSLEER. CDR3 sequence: CASSQDPGAPNYGYTF. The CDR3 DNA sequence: TGCGCCAGCAGCCAAGATCCGGGTGCCCCTAACTATGGCTACACCTTC.

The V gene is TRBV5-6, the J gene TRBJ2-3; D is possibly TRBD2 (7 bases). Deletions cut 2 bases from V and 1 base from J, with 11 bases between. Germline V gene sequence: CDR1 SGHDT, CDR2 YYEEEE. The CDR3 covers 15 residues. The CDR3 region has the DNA TGTGCCAGCAGCTTACGGCGGGGGCGCACAGATACGCAGTATTTT. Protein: CASSLRRGRTDTQYF.

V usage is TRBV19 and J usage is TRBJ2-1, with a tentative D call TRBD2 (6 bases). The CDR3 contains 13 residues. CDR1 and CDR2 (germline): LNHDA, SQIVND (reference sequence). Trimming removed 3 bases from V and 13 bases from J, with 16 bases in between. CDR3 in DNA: TGTGCCAGTAGTATCGGACGGGGGTTGGATCAGTTCTTC. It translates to CASSIGRGLDQFF.

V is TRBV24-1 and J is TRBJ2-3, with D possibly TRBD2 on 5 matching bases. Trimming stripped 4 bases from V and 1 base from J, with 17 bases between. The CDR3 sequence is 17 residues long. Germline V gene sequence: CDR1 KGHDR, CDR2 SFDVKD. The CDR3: CATSDTGISGGTDTQYF. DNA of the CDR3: TGTGCCACCAGTGACACGGGAATTTCCGGGGGCACAGATACGCAGTATTTT.

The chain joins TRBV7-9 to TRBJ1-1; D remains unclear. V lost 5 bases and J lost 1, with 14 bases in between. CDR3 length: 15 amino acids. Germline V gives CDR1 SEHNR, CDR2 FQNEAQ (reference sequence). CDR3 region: CASSPGAGRNTEAFF. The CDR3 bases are TGTGCCAGCAGCCCGGGTGCGGGTAGGAACACTGAAGCTTTCTTT.

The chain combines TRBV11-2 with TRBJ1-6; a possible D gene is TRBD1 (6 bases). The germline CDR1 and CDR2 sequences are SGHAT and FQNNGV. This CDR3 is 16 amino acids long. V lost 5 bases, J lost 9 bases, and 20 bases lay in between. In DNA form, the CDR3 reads TGTGCCAGCAGCCCTAGGGGCAGGGGATTTACTTCACCCCTCCACTTT. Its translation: CASSPRGRGFTSPLHF. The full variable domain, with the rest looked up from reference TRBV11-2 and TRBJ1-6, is EAGVAQSPRYKIIEKRQSVAFWCNPISGHATLYWYQQILGQGPKLLIQFQNNGVVDDSQLPKDRFSAERLKGVDSTLKIQPAKLEDSAVYLCASSPRGRGFTSPLHFGNGTRLTVT.

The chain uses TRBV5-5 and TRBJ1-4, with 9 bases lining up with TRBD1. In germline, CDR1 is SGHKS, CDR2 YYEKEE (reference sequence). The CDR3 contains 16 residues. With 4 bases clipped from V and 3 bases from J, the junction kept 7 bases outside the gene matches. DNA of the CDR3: TGTGCCAGCAGCATAAGACAGGGGGGGTCTAATGAAAAACTGTTTTTT. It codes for CASSIRQGGSNEKLFF.

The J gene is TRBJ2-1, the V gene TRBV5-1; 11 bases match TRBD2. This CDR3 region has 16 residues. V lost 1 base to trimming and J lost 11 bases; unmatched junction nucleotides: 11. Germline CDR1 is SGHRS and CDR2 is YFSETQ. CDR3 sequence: CASSLTGDRLAGQQFF. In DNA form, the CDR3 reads TGCGCCAGCAGCTTGACCGGAGACCGACTAGCGGGACAGCAGTTCTTC. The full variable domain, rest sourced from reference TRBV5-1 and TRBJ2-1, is KAGVTQTPRYLIKTRGQQVTLSCSPISGHRSVSWYQQTPGQGLQFLFEYFSETQRNKGNFPGRFSGRQFSNSRSEMNVSTLELGDSALYLCASSLTGDRLAGQQFFGPGTRLTVL.

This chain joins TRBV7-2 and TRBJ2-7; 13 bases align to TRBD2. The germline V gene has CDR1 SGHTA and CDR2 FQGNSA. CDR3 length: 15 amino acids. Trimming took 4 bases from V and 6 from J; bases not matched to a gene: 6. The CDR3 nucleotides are TGTGCCAGCAGCTACGGACTAGCGGGAGTTGGCGAGCAGTACTTC. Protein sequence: CASSYGLAGVGEQYF.

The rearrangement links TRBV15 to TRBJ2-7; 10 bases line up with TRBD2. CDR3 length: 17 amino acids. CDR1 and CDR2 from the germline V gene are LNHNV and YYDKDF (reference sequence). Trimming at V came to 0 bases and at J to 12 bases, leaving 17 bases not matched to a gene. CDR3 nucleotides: TGTGCCACCAGCAGAGATCGGGCTAGCGGGAGTCTCAGGTCTTGGTACTTC. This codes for CATSRDRASGSLRSWYF.

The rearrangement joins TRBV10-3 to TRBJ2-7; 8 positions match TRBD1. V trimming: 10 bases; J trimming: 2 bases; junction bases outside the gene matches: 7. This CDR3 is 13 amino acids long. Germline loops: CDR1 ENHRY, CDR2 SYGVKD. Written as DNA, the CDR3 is TGTGCCACCCAGGACAGGGTAGCCTACGAGCAGTACTTC. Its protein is CATQDRVAYEQYF.

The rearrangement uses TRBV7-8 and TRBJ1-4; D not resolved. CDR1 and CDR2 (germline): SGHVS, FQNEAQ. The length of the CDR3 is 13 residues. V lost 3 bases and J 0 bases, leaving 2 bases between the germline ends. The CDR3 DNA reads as TGTGCCAGCAGCTTCACAACTAATGAAAAACTGTTTTTT. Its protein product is CASSFTTNEKLFF.

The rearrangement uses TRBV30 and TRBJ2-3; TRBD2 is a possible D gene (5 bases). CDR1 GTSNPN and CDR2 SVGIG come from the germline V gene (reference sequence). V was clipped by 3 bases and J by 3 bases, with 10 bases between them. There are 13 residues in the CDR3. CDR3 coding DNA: TGTGCCTGGAGCAACCTAGCAACAGATACGCAGTATTTT. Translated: CAWSNLATDTQYF.

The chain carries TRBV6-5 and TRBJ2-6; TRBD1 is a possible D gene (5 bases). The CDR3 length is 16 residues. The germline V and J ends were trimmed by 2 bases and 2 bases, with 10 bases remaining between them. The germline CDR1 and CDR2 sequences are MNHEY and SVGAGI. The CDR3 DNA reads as TGTGCCAGCAGTTACGGTGGGGCTACTGGGGCCAACGTCCTGACTTTC. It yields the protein CASSYGGATGANVLTF.

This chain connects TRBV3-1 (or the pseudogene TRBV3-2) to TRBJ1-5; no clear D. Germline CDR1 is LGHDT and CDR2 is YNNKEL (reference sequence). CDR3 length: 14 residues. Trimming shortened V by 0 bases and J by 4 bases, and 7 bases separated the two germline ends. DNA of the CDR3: TGTGCCAGCAGCCAAGATTCGGGAAATCAGCCCCAGCATTTT. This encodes CASSQDSGNQPQHF.

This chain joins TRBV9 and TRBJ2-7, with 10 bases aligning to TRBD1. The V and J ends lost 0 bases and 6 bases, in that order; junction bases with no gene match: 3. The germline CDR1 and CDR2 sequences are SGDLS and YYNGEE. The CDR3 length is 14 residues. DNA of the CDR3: TGTGCCAGCAGCGTAGGGACAGGGGGTCGCGAGCAGTACTTC. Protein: CASSVGTGGREQYF.

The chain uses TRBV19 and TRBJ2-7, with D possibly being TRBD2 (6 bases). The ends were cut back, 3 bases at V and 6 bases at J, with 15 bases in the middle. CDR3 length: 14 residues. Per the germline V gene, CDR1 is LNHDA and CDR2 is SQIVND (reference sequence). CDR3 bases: TGTGCCAGTAGTATCCCCGCTAGCGCAGGCGAGCAGTACTTC. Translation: CASSIPASAGEQYF.

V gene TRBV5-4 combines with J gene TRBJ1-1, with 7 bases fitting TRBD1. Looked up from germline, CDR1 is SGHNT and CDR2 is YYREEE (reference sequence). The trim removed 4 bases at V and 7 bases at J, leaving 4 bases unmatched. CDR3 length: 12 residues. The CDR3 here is CASSPYRGEAFF. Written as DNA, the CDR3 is TGTGCCAGCAGCCCATACAGGGGTGAAGCTTTCTTT.

The CDR3 here is CASSLFLGGEGTGELFF. Here the CDR3 DNA reads TGTGCCAGCAGCTTGTTTCTCGGGGGTGAGGGAACCGGGGAGCTGTTTTTT. The chain uses TRBV5-6 and TRBJ2-2; a weak D match, TRBD2 (6 bases). CDR3 size: 17 residues. Trimming stripped 1 base from V and 5 bases from J, with 18 bases between. Germline assignment: CDR1 SGHDT and CDR2 YYEEEE.

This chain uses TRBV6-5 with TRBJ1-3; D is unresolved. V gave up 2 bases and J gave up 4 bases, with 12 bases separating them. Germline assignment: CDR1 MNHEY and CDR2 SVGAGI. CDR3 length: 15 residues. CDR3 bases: TGTGCCAGCAGTTACGGGCGCACAAGGGGAAACACCATATATTTT. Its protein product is CASSYGRTRGNTIYF.

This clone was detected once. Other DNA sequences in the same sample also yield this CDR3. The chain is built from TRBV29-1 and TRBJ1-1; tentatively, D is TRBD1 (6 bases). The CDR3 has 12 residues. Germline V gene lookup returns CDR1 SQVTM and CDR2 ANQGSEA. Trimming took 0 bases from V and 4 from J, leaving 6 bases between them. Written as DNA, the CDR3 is TGCAGCGTTGAAGAAGGGGGCACTGAAGCTTTCTTT. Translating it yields CSVEEGGTEAFF.

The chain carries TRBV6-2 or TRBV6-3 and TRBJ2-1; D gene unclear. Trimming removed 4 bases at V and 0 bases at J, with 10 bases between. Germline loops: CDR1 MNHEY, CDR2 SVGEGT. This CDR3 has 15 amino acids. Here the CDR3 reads CASSLGGGSYNEQFF. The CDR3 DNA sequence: TGTGCCAGCAGTTTGGGTGGCGGCTCCTACAATGAGCAGTTCTTC.

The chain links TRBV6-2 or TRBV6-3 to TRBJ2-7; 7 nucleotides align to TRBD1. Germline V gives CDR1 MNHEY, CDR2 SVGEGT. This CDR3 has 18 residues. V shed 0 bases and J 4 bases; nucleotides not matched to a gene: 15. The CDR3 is CASSYSTLRQGLLYEQYF. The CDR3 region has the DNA TGTGCCAGCAGTTACTCTACTCTCCGACAGGGCCTTCTTTACGAGCAGTACTTC.

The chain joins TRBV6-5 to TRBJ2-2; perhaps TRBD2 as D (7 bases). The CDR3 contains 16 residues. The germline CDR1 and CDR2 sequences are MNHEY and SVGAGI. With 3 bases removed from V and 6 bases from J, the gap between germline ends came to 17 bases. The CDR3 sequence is CASSYFQDGGPGELFF. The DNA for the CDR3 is TGTGCCAGCAGTTATTTTCAGGACGGGGGGCCCGGGGAGCTGTTTTTT.

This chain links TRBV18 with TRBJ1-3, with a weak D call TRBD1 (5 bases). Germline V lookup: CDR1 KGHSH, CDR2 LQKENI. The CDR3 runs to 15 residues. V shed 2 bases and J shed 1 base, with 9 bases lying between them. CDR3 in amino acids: CASSPGASSGNTIYF. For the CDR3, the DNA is TGTGCCAGCTCACCAGGGGCCAGTTCTGGAAACACCATATATTTT.

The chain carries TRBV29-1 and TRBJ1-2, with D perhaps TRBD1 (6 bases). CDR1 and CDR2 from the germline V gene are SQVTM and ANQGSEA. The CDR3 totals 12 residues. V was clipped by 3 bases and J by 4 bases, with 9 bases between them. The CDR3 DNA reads TGCAGCGTTGACAGGGGAAGCTATGGCTACACCTTC. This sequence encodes CSVDRGSYGYTF.

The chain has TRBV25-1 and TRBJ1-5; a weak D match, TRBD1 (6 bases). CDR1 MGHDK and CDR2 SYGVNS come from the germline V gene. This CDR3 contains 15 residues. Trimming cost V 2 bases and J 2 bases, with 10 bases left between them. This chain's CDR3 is CASSEGRGGNQPQHF. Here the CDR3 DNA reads TGTGCCAGCAGTGAAGGCAGGGGAGGCAATCAGCCCCAGCATTTT.

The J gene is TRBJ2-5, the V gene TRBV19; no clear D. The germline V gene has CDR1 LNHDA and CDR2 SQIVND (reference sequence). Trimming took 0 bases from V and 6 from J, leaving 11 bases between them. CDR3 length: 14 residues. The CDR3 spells CASSIDRQVKTQYF. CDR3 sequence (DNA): TGTGCCAGTAGTATAGATAGGCAGGTAAAGACCCAGTACTTC.

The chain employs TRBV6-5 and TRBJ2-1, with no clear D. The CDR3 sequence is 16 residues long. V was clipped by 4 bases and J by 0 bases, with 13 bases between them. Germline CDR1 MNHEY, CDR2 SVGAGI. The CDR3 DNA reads TGTGCCAGCAGTTCCGTTCAACCGAGCTCCTACAATGAGCAGTTCTTC. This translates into CASSSVQPSSYNEQFF.